This T cell receptor (beta chain) was sequenced during a study of neoadjuvant anti-PD-1 for oral cavity cancer. Sample time point: after neoadjuvant nivolumab, at surgical resection. Unmatched junction bases numbered 6, after V lost 4 bases and J lost 2 bases. Germline CDR1 and CDR2: SGHRS and YFSETQ. The CDR3 consists of 14 residues. The repertoire was sequenced with immunoSEQ multiplex PCR; TCRdb's copy has only in-frame clones and lacks some. The repertoire includes more than 13,000 clones, roughly 69% of them detected once, and over 2% sits in the top ten. This clone has just a few counts. This material consisted of PBMCs, taken after nivolumab (anti-PD-1) treatment. This rearrangement joins TRBV5-1 to TRBJ2-7, with TRBD1 matching over 7 bases. This TCR was sampled from a person aged 35-79 years with oral cavity squamous cell carcinoma. The CDR3 protein is CASSGKGTAYEQYF. The CDR3, as DNA: TGCGCCAGCAGCGGAAAGGGGACAGCCTACGAGCAGTACTTC.